This TCR beta chain was sequenced during a study of blood T cell repertoires in COVID-19. Study information: Acute and convalescent COVID-19 samples came from the United States, Italy and Spain. Sources were T cells, B-cell-depleted T cells, or PBMCs; the material itself was cDNA or gDNA.

As handled by the study authors: From reference gene primer amplification, estimates of nucleated cell counts were derived. Clones were read by immunoSEQ multiplex PCR, and TCRdb kept only the in-frame ones, dropping some. V and J calls and clone size come straight from that table; D and trimming were deduced from the DNA. Of roughly 100,000 clones in the sample, more than 80% were seen once. Per germline, CDR1 LGHNA and CDR2 YNFKEQ. This CDR3 is built from 16 residues. Trimming pared 0 bases from V and 4 bases from J, leaving 14 bases between. The source of this sequence is a human donor in a cohort sampled during active COVID-19. The chain carries TRBV4-2 and TRBJ2-3; TRBD1 is a possible D gene (5 bases). The sequenced material came from peripheral blood. The CDR3: CASSQDWRQSPDTQYF. Written as DNA, the CDR3 is TGTGCCAGCAGCCAAGATTGGAGACAGTCCCCAGATACGCAGTATTTT.